This entry features one T cell receptor beta chain sequence. These data are taken from a study of blood T cell repertoires in COVID-19. The CDR3 is made up of 12 amino acids. V was shortened by 1 base and J by 3 bases, with 4 bases between the two germline ends. Profiling relied on immunoSEQ multiplex PCR, and the TCRdb table lists in-frame clones only, not all of them. The sample holds under 60,000 clones, 85% to 90% seen once. This receptor was obtained from a human donor in a cohort sampled during active COVID-19. The chain has TRBV12-3 or TRBV12-4 and TRBJ2-7; no clear D. Sequencing was carried out using peripheral blood. The DNA of the CDR3 is TGTGCCAGCAGTTTAGTCTTCTACGAGCAGTACTTC. This gives the protein CASSLVFYEQYF.